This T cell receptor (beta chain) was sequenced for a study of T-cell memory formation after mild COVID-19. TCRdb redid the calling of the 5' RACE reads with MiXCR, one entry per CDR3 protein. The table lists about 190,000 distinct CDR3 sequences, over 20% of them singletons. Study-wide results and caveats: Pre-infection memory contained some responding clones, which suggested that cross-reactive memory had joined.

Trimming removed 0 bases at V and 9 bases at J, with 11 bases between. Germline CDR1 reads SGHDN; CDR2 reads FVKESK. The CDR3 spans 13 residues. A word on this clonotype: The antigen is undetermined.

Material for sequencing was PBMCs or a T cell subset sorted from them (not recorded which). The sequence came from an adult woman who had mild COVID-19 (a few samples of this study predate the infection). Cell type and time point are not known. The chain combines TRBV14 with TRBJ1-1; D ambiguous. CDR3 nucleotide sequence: TGTGCCAGCAGCCAAGATTTAATGGGGAAAGCTTTCTTT. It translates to CASSQDLMGKAFF.